This T cell receptor beta chain is from a study of spatial heterogeneity in lung cancer. Time point indicated: sample taken at primary tumor resection. Broader study findings: How many expanded intratumoral alpha and beta TCRs were present tracked the tumor mutation count, which was a count of nonsynonymous mutations.

In TCRdb, the 5' RACE reads were re-called with MiXCR into one record per CDR3 protein. Of around 7,000 distinct CDR3 sequences listed, 13% to 15% are singletons. Germline CDR1 and CDR2: SGDLS and YYNGEE. Trimming cost V 0 bases and J 3 bases, with 6 bases left between them. The CDR3 spans 13 residues. This clonotype was recorded at least ten times. Its antigen is not known. The J gene is TRBJ1-1, the V gene TRBV9; D remains ambiguous. The sample in question was lung tumor tissue, obtained at surgery. This receptor was obtained from a female donor with early-stage non-small cell lung cancer. The CDR3 protein is CASSVAVDTEAFF. The CDR3 nucleotides read TGTGCCAGCAGCGTAGCGGTAGACACTGAAGCTTTCTTT. The full variable domain, its missing parts supplied by reference TRBV9 and TRBJ1-1, is DSGVTQTPKHLITATGQRVTLRCSPRSGDLSVYWYQQSLDQGLQFLIQYYNGEERAKGNILERFSAQQFPDLHSELNLSSLELGDSALYFCASSVAVDTEAFFGQGTRLTVV.